What follows is one T cell receptor beta chain and its context. The clone's antigen remains unknown. Counted from cysteine to phenylalanine, this CDR3 has 12 amino acids. DNA was not recorded. The germline V gene (reference sequence) specifies LNHDA as CDR1 and SQIVND as CDR2. Per sample, about 250 ng of peripheral blood genomic DNA, 35,000 to 40,000 genome equivalents, was used for TRB amplification. Multiplex PCR with a touch-down protocol amplified TRB rearrangements, with the TRB-A and TRB-B primer pools combined in a single tube. Two consecutive PCR reactions with Phusion HS II polymerase added Illumina adapters and sample indices to the amplicons. The amplicons were purified from gel with the NucleoSpin Gel and PCR Clean-up kit, after which the amplicons were quantified by Qubit and checked for quality on an Agilent 2100 Bioanalyzer. Sequencing of the libraries was performed on an Illumina MiSeq with 600-cycle, single-indexed, paired-end runs. The authors processed their data as follows. MiXCR version 2.1.12 with the default MiXCR reference library was used to align and assemble TRB reads. A clone was defined by each unique CDR3 nucleotide sequence, and the analysis included only productive sequences supported by at least two reads. To assess repertoire diversity, an R script computed alpha-parameterized diversity profiles (alpha 0 to 5), which included the Shannon (alpha 1) and Simpson (alpha 2) indices. The tcR package was used to compute combinatorial TRB VJ usage, which was then compared between cohorts by principal component analysis with ade4. GLIPH clustering of TCRbeta CDR3s was carried out on cohort pairs matched by age and read depth, and cluster frequencies were compared by Wilcoxon test. Following reprocessing of the reads by TCRdb, the data hold one row per CDR3 protein sequence and no DNA is available. These V and J calls are TCRdb output, not the study's own analysis. The sample's records list 9,500 to 12,000 distinct CDR3 sequences. Of the sample, around a third falls within the top ten clones.

This record comes from a study of T cell clusters in autoimmune cytopenias (dated by TCRdb to the late 2010s). Concerning the study at large: A mean age of roughly 51 years and a median age of 59 years were recorded for the healthy donor controls, of whom about half of the roughly 43 were female. TRB sequencing reached a median depth of 51,575 reads per sample and yielded a median of around 2,200 distinct TRB clonotypes per sample. Alongside healthy, CLL and autoimmune hepatitis controls, autoimmune cytopenia patients had their peripheral blood TRB and IGH repertoires sequenced at active disease and again during treatment follow-up. The study aimed to test whether autoimmune cytopenia patients carry a disease-specific immune repertoire signature usable as a blood-based biomarker. For primary cytopenia, the controls were 25 age-matched healthy donors, and for secondary cytopenia, the controls were over eleven age-matched CLL patients. Autoimmune hepatitis repertoires were compared with those of about 25 age- and sex-matched healthy donors. What the research found in general, with its limitations: The T cell clusters were defined in silico only, and their functional role remained to be validated experimentally. The GLIPH analysis suggested a lack of physiological T cell clusters in primary autoimmune cytopenia patients, since roughly 50 clusters were exclusive to healthy donors whereas more than 15 were exclusive to patients. TRB repertoire shifts, with less even repertoires in secondary cytopenia and CLL, mostly reflected lymphoma bias rather than autoimmunity. Healthy donors showed approximately 3.2-fold more exclusive TRB clusters than active autoimmune hepatitis patients, consistent with an autoimmunity-wide signature. The cluster-lack signature was not observed for secondary cytopenia versus CLL, as the signature was apparently masked by the dominant lymphoma-associated repertoire.

This sample also belongs to another study, concerning T cell repertoires in aging, cancer and after chemotherapy. The second source states: Donors spanned six age groups from 30 or younger to 70 or older, with at least three individuals per group. TCR repertoires from healthy donor controls were recorded over periods of several months to years and showed clear clonal overlap between repeated samplings. The complete dataset included some 9 million TCR reads. Untreated patients with hematological or solid cancers showed significantly lower blood TCR diversity and higher clonality than age-matched healthy donors. In healthy donors, the decline in TCR diversity with age was mainly due to loss of richness, whereas in cancer patients loss of evenness also played a role. An increase in median generation probability over the chemotherapy interval was observed in both cancer cohorts, suggesting that the repertoire was reconstituted through rebound thymic output. According to the authors, the repertoire data do not allow conclusions to be drawn about immunological memory after chemotherapy. Peripheral blood TCR beta repertoires from healthy donors and cancer patients were profiled to examine immunoaging and T cell reconstitution after chemotherapy. Alongside some 96 healthy donors serving as a reference group, the cohort included over 200 cancer patients, of whom approximately 94 had hematological cancers and fewer than 130 had solid cancers. Processing of the TRB sequences was carried out with MiXCR versions 2.12 and 3.0.5. Shannon diversity, evenness, clonality (one minus evenness), and alpha-parameterized diversity profiles from alpha 0 to 5 were included as repertoire metrics. Generation probabilities of clones in paired pre- and post-chemotherapy samples were computed with the IGoR algorithm.

The sequencing sample was made of peripheral blood. This chain is built from TRBV19 and TRBJ1-5. This clonotype was sampled from a human donor in good health. The CDR3 is CASSIESTSQHF.